This T cell receptor (beta chain) was sequenced in a study of blood T cells in healthy people across ages. Using a J-beta primer mix together with a sample-barcoded 5' primer, a second PCR was run for about 6 to 12 cycles. In TCRdb, the 5' RACE reads were re-called with MiXCR into one record per CDR3 protein. The sample holds around 800,000 distinct CDR3 sequences, 35% to 50% seen once. This CDR3 has 14 amino acids. Germline loops: CDR1 ENHRY, CDR2 SYGVKD. Trimming pared 4 bases from V and 7 bases from J, leaving 14 bases between. The receptor comes from a man older than 75 in good health. The gene calls are TRBV10-3 and TRBJ2-1; possibly TRBD1 for D (5 bases). Sequencing was done on a sample of blood. In DNA form, the CDR3 reads TGTGCCATCAGTGGTAGGGGTATGGCGAATGAGCAGTTCTTC. It specifies CAISGRGMANEQFF.